The present T cell receptor beta chain was sequenced within a study of cytomegalovirus exposure and HLA in healthy donors. Findings and caveats of the study: Association with HLA alleles at 0.05 false discovery rate was found for approximately 18,000 TCR beta sequences in a later analysis.

In the case of this clone: The antigen remains undetermined. The junction differs from germline at one of its ends, possibly a read error.

This CDR3 is 15 amino acids long. Germline V gene data show CDR1 as SGHVS and CDR2 as FQNEAQ. The PCR had 60 Vbeta and 13 Jbeta primers. Sequencing was performed with immunoSEQ multiplex PCR; in TCRdb, only in-frame clones are kept and a portion is missing. The profile shows approximately 190,000 clones, around 73% of them singletons. This TCR came from a woman aged 25-40 years in good health and CMV-seropositive. Sequenced: PBMCs. The chain is built from TRBV7-8 and TRBJ2-5, with a possible D match to TRBD1 (7 bases). The CDR3 spells CASSLAEGGSVQGDF. For the CDR3, the DNA is TGTGCCAGCAGCTTAGCGGAGGGAGGCTCAGTGCAGGGGGACTTC.